The rows below give T cell receptor beta chains drawn from one sample of a study of Ad26.COV2.S vaccination and SARS-CoV-2 variants. Sequencing was performed with immunoSEQ multiplex PCR; in TCRdb, only in-frame clones are kept and a portion is missing. Altogether more than 300,000 clones are present, around four fifths being singletons, with the ten largest covering 2.1%. The specimen was peripheral blood, collected in a trial of Ad26.COV2.S vaccine versus placebo. The receptor set was obtained from a person aged 18 to 65 who received the Ad26.COV2.S COVID-19 vaccine or a placebo. CDR3s include the opening cysteine and the closing phenylalanine or tryptophan. The D gene is left open where the match is weak. Part of the rows lack a size; the others show once, few, many or a class for expanded clones.

d_call	v_call	j_call	clone_size	cdr3_aa	cdr3_nt
-	TRBV15	TRBJ2-1	-	CATSWAGPYNEQFF	TGTGCCACCAGTTGGGCTGGGCCCTACAATGAGCAGTTCTTC
-	TRBV6-6	TRBJ1-1	-	CASRLGPLNTEAFF	TGTGCCAGCAGACTGGGACCCCTGAACACTGAAGCTTTCTTT
-	TRBV7-9	TRBJ2-5	-	CASRSGWGDGVETQYF	TGTGCCAGCCGCTCTGGATGGGGGGATGGCGTAGAGACCCAGTACTTC
-	TRBV5-1	TRBJ1-2	-	CASSSKNQDPNYGYTF	TGCGCCAGCAGCTCAAAGAACCAGGACCCTAACTATGGCTACACCTTC
TRBD2	TRBV3-1/TRBV3-2	TRBJ2-7	-	CASSPRGAGGYEQYF	TGTGCCAGCAGCCCCAGAGGGGCGGGGGGCTACGAGCAGTACTTC
-	TRBV5-4	TRBJ1-1	-	CASSLSVGGLNTEAFF	TGTGCCAGCAGCTTGTCAGTAGGGGGACTAAACACTGAAGCTTTCTTT
-	TRBV5-8	TRBJ2-5	-	CASSLVETQYF	TGTGCCAGCAGCTTGGTGGAGACCCAGTACTTC
-	TRBV6-5	TRBJ2-7	few	CASIYKGVGDSYEQYF	TGTGCCAGCATTTACAAGGGCGTCGGGGACTCCTACGAGCAGTACTTC
-	TRBV5-4	TRBJ1-2	-	CASSPAGGDGYGYTF	TGTGCCAGCAGCCCGGCGGGGGGCGATGGCTATGGCTACACCTTC
TRBD1	TRBV6-5	TRBJ1-1	-	CASRRTGEVEAFF	TGTGCCAGCAGAAGGACAGGAGAGGTTGAAGCTTTCTTT
-	TRBV4-2	TRBJ1-6	-	CASSQGLAPHSPLHF	TGTGCCAGCAGCCAAGGGTTAGCGCCCCATTCACCCCTCCACTTT
-	TRBV11-2	TRBJ2-3	-	CASSLIGGLDTQYF	TGTGCCAGCAGCTTAATAGGCGGACTAGATACGCAGTATTTT
-	TRBV28	TRBJ2-7	once	CASSTRVSQQYF	TGTGCCAGCAGTACTAGGGTCTCACAGCAGTACTTC
-	TRBV5-4	TRBJ2-7	-	CASSAGGSPYEQYF	TGTGCCAGCAGCGCTGGGGGTTCCCCCTACGAGCAGTACTTC
TRBD1	TRBV5-6	TRBJ1-3	-	CASSFGQGTDTIYF	TGTGCCAGCAGCTTCGGACAGGGCACAGACACCATATATTTT
-	TRBV29-1	TRBJ1-2	-	CSASLLANYGYTF	TGCAGCGCAAGTCTCCTTGCTAACTATGGCTACACCTTC
-	TRBV7-7	TRBJ2-5	-	CASSLARGRETQYF	TGTGCCAGCAGCTTAGCCAGGGGTCGAGAGACCCAGTACTTC
TRBD1	TRBV3-1/TRBV3-2	TRBJ1-1	-	CASRPQGATEAFF	TGTGCCAGCAGGCCACAGGGGGCAACTGAAGCTTTCTTT
TRBD1	TRBV5-5	TRBJ2-5	once	CASSVGLTGGTETQYF	TGTGCCAGCAGCGTGGGGTTGACAGGGGGCACGGAGACCCAGTACTTC
TRBD2	TRBV27	TRBJ2-2	-	CASSLWKRGVTGELFF	TGTGCCAGCAGTTTATGGAAGCGGGGGGTAACCGGGGAGCTGTTTTTT
-	TRBV15	TRBJ2-3	once	CATSKRWTSTDTQYF	TGTGCCACCAGCAAAAGGTGGACTAGCACAGATACGCAGTATTTT
TRBD1	TRBV5-1	TRBJ2-5	-	CASSSGQDLGETQYF	TGCGCCAGCAGCTCCGGACAGGACTTAGGAGAGACCCAGTACTTC
-	TRBV5-1	TRBJ1-1	-	CASSGGVGTEAFF	TGCGCCAGCAGCGGGGGGGTTGGCACTGAAGCTTTCTTT
-	TRBV3-1/TRBV3-2	TRBJ2-1	-	CASSLVQGGNEQFF	TGTGCCAGCAGCCTCGTCCAGGGGGGCAATGAGCAGTTCTTC
-	TRBV6-5	TRBJ2-7	-	CASSPPGQTYEQYF	TGTGCCAGCAGTCCACCCGGACAGACCTACGAGCAGTACTTC
-	TRBV13	TRBJ1-6	-	CASRSLGNSPLHF	TGTGCCAGCAGGTCCCTGGGTAATTCACCCCTCCACTTT
-	TRBV15	TRBJ1-1	-	CATSRRDRRNTEAFF	TGTGCCACCAGCAGACGTGACAGGCGGAACACTGAAGCTTTCTTT
TRBD1	TRBV28	TRBJ2-5	-	CASSPGQGATYQETQYF	TGTGCCAGCAGTCCGGGACAGGGGGCTACGTACCAAGAGACCCAGTACTTC
-	TRBV6-5	TRBJ1-2	once	CASKENLGTLVTF	TGTGCCAGTAAGGAAAACCTTGGGACACTTGTCACCTTC
-	TRBV5-5	TRBJ2-7	-	CASSLAVGSRLNEQYF	TGTGCCAGCAGCTTGGCCGTCGGCAGCAGGTTGAACGAGCAGTACTTC
-	TRBV5-5	TRBJ2-3	-	CASYITGDTQYF	TGTGCCAGCTACATAACGGGCGATACGCAGTATTTT
-	TRBV9	TRBJ1-2	-	CASNSPAGNYGYTF	TGTGCCAGCAACTCCCCCGCAGGGAACTATGGCTACACCTTC
-	TRBV28	TRBJ1-3	-	CASSLRGLSGNTIYF	TGTGCCAGCAGTTTAAGGGGACTCTCTGGAAACACCATATATTTT
-	TRBV10-3	TRBJ1-1	-	CAISESLGSRDTEAFF	TGTGCCATCAGTGAGTCGTTGGGCTCAAGGGACACTGAAGCTTTCTTT
TRBD1	TRBV10-1	TRBJ1-1	-	CASSESIGGQGEAEAFF	TGCGCCAGCAGTGAGAGTATCGGAGGACAGGGGGAGGCTGAAGCTTTCTTT
-	TRBV7-8	TRBJ1-1	-	CASSPIPQNEAFF	TGTGCCAGCAGCCCAATCCCCCAAAATGAAGCTTTCTTT
-	TRBV28	TRBJ2-2	-	CASSLPGELFF	TGTGCCAGCAGTTTACCCGGGGAGCTGTTTTTT
TRBD1	TRBV5-5	TRBJ2-2	-	CASSSRQGLAGELFF	TGTGCCAGCAGCTCCCGACAGGGATTGGCCGGGGAGCTGTTTTTT
-	TRBV15	TRBJ2-3	-	CATSSRRDSNTDTQYF	TGTGCCACCAGCTCCCGCAGGGACTCCAATACAGATACGCAGTATTTT
TRBD1	TRBV5-4	TRBJ2-7	-	CASRQGAGEQYF	TGTGCCAGCCGACAGGGGGCGGGGGAGCAGTACTTC
TRBD1	TRBV7-9	TRBJ1-4	-	CASSLGQINEKLFF	TGTGCCAGCAGCTTGGGACAGATTAATGAAAAACTGTTTTTT
-	TRBV9	TRBJ2-4	-	CASSVAGGSKNIQYF	TGTGCCAGCAGCGTAGCGGGGGGCTCTAAAAACATTCAGTACTTC
TRBD1	TRBV2	TRBJ2-5	many	CASRGKGRGIKTQYF	TGTGCCAGCAGAGGGAAGGGCAGGGGGATCAAGACCCAGTACTTC
-	TRBV5-1	TRBJ2-7	-	CASSFPGEMYEQYF	TGCGCCAGCAGCTTCCCGGGAGAAATGTACGAGCAGTACTTC
-	TRBV28	TRBJ1-3	-	CASSLVGGNSGNTIYF	TGTGCCAGCAGTTTAGTCGGCGGGAACTCTGGAAACACCATATATTTT
-	TRBV19	TRBJ2-2	-	CASSILGRNTGELFF	TGTGCCAGTAGTATCCTCGGAAGAAACACCGGGGAGCTGTTTTTT
-	TRBV29-1	TRBJ2-7	-	CSVEDPVILYEQYF	TGCAGCGTTGAAGACCCGGTGATCCTCTACGAGCAGTACTTC
TRBD2	TRBV7-3	TRBJ2-1	-	CASSSPSGASYNEQFF	TGTGCCAGCAGCTCACCAAGCGGGGCATCATACAATGAGCAGTTCTTC
-	TRBV2	TRBJ1-2	-	CASSEDSYGYTF	TGTGCCAGCAGTGAAGATAGCTATGGCTACACCTTC
TRBD1	TRBV30	TRBJ1-2	-	CAWSSGGRGYTF	TGTGCCTGGAGCTCAGGGGGCAGGGGCTACACCTTC
-	TRBV7-9	TRBJ2-3	few	CASSLGTDTQYF	TGTGCCAGCAGCTTAGGCACAGATACGCAGTATTTT
TRBD1	TRBV7-8	TRBJ1-1	-	CASSPQTGGLGTEAFF	TGTGCCAGCAGCCCCCAGACAGGGGGTTTGGGCACTGAAGCTTTCTTT